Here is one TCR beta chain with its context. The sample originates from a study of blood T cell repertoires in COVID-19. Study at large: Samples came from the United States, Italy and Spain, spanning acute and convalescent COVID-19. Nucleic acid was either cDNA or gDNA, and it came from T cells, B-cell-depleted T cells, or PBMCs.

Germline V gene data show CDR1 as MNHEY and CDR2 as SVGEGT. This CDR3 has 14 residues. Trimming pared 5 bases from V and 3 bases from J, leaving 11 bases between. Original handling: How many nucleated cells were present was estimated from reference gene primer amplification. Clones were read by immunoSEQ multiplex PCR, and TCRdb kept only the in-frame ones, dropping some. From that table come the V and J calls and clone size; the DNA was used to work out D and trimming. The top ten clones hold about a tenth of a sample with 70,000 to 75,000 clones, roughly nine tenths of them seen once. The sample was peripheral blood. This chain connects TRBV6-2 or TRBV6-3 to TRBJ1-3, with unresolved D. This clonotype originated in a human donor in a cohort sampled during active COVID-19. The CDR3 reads CASSRPGFGNTIYF. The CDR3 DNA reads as TGTGCCAGCAGTCGCCCGGGGTTTGGAAACACCATATATTTT.